This T cell receptor (beta chain) derives from a study of T cell repertoires in cytomegalovirus infection. This clonotype was picked up a small number of times. The antigen is undetermined. The CDR3 spans 15 residues. The V end was cut by 4 bases, the J end by 5 bases, with 18 bases between. Germline lookup yields CDR1 SGHDT and CDR2 YYEEEE. MiXCR was run by TCRdb on the reads, yielding one entry per CDR3 protein. The sample comprises roughly 500,000 distinct CDR3 sequences, roughly a third of which are singletons, and roughly a sixth rests with the top ten. This clonotype was sampled from a human donor in good health (CMV status not recorded). Some clones in this sample may be carry-over from other donors' samples. The V call is TRBV5-6, the J call TRBJ1-2, with a tentative D call TRBD1 (5 bases). Sequencing used cultured PBMCs, obtained from culture after CMV antigen stimulation. CDR3 region: CASSLPGRGGYGYTF. The CDR3 region has the DNA TGTGCCAGCAGCCTACCAGGGAGGGGAGGATATGGCTACACCTTC.